This passage covers 10 T cell receptor beta chains from one sample sequenced in a study of response to subunit inactivated influenza vaccine. MiXCR, applied by TCRdb to the RT-PCR reads, yields one record per CDR3 protein. The sample carries about 300,000 distinct CDR3 sequences, 22% recorded once. Source: PBMCs from blood, taken less than 22 months after vaccination. The source of these receptors is a man in his fifties or sixties who received an inactivated influenza vaccine.

This clonotype was recorded a few times. The rearrangement uses TRBV4-3 and TRBJ2-1, with D possibly matching TRBD1 (6 bases). CDR3 length: 14 residues. V lost 4 bases, J lost 6 bases, and 13 bases lay in between. Per the germline V gene, CDR1 is LGHNA and CDR2 is YSLEER. CDR3 region: CASSRRTGLNEQFF. The CDR3 DNA sequence: TGCGCCAGCAGCCGTCGAACAGGGCTCAATGAGCAGTTCTTC.

This clonotype was counted a few times. This chain connects TRBV20-1 to TRBJ1-1; perhaps TRBD1 as D (6 bases). CDR3 length: 15 residues. The V gene lost 3 bases and the J gene lost 7 bases, with 21 bases spanning the gap. Germline-derived CDR1 and CDR2 are DFQATT and SNEGSKA (reference sequence). The CDR3 DNA is TGCAGTGCTAGGGTACAGGGCACGGCCGACTTTGAAGCTTTCTTT. Its translation: CSARVQGTADFEAFF.

Written as DNA, the CDR3 is TGTGCCAGCAGCTTAGACGGACTACAGGGTGTCGAGCAGTACTTC. Translation: CASSLDGLQGVEQYF. The chain is built from TRBV7-9 and TRBJ2-7; TRBD1 or TRBD2 may be the D gene (6 bases each). This CDR3 has 15 residues. The germline V and J ends were trimmed by 1 base and 6 bases, with 16 bases remaining between them. In germline, CDR1 is SEHNR, CDR2 FQNEAQ (reference sequence).

The chain couples TRBV10-3 to TRBJ1-6, with D possibly matching TRBD1 (6 bases). This CDR3 has 13 amino acids. The V and J ends lost 10 bases and 10 bases respectively, with 17 bases between them. Per germline, CDR1 ENHRY and CDR2 SYGVKD. This CDR3 reads CATRTDGNSPLHF. CDR3 DNA sequence: TGTGCCACCCGGACAGACGGAAACTCACCCCTCCACTTT.

This clonotype was picked up a small number of times. This rearrangement joins TRBV27 to TRBJ2-1, with D possibly being TRBD2 (6 bases). The CDR3 totals 15 residues. Germline-derived CDR1 and CDR2 are MNHEY and SMNVEV (reference sequence). Trimming cost V 3 bases and J 2 bases, with 11 bases left between them. The chain's CDR3 is CASSLSGVAYNEQFF. The CDR3 DNA is TGTGCCAGCAGTTTGTCGGGAGTGGCCTACAATGAGCAGTTCTTC.

Concerning this clonotype: This could be a read error, since a much larger clone is one nucleotide away. The chain uses TRBV12-3 or TRBV12-4 and TRBJ1-1, with a possible D match to TRBD1 (5 bases). This CDR3 region has 13 residues. V was shortened by 3 bases and J by 4 bases, with 9 bases between the two germline ends. The DNA for the CDR3 is TGTGCCAGCAGTTTTGTCAGGGCCACTGAAGCTTTCTTT. It codes for CASSFVRATEAFF.

This clonotype has just a few counts. The chain links TRBV20-1 to TRBJ1-2; 9 bases map to TRBD1. The CDR3 has 16 residues. Germline V CDR1 and CDR2: DFQATT, SNEGSKA (reference sequence). The trim removed 1 base at V and 3 bases at J, leaving 9 bases unmatched. CDR3 DNA: TGCAGTGCTAGAGGCGGGACAGGGCGCGAGGACTATGGCTACACCTTC. Translating gives CSARGGTGREDYGYTF.

This clonotype was counted at least ten times. The V and J genes are TRBV20-1 and TRBJ1-5; 7 nucleotides align to TRBD1. Trimming at V came to 6 bases and at J to 2 bases, leaving 13 bases not matched to a gene. This CDR3 has 16 amino acids. CDR1 and CDR2 from the germline V gene are DFQATT and SNEGSKA (reference sequence). The CDR3 nucleotides read TGCAGTGCCATCGACCCGTTACAGGGGCGCAATCAGCCCCAGCATTTT. Amino acid sequence: CSAIDPLQGRNQPQHF.

A few counts support this clonotype. This chain links TRBV14 with TRBJ1-2, with D tentatively TRBD1 (6 bases). Germline V lookup: CDR1 SGHDN, CDR2 FVKESK. Deletions cut 4 bases from V and 3 bases from J, with 12 bases between. This CDR3 spans 14 amino acids. The CDR3 region has the DNA TGTGCCAGCAGCCCCTGGACAGCATACTATGGCTACACCTTC. Translated, it gives CASSPWTAYYGYTF.

The chain uses TRBV20-1 and TRBJ1-5; possible D gene TRBD1, 6 bases. The CDR3 consists of 15 residues. The germline V and J ends were trimmed by 3 bases and 1 base, with 13 bases remaining between them. The germline CDR1 and CDR2 sequences are DFQATT and SNEGSKA (reference sequence). The CDR3 region is CSARGPGTSNQPQHF. DNA for the CDR3: TGCAGTGCTAGGGGCCCGGGGACAAGCAATCAGCCCCAGCATTTT.